This TCR beta chain emerged from a study of OX40 agonist ivuxolimab in advanced cancers. Study information: The patients got ivuxolimab, which is an agonistic anti-OX40 (CD134) antibody. Ivuxolimab, which patients received intravenously every 2 weeks, was dosed at 0.01 to 10 mg/kg. General study findings and limits: Expanded clones belonging to CD8+ T cells outnumbered, on average, those of CD4+. Antigen specificity of clonally expanded peripheral T cells was not established.

V was pared by 1 base and J by 3 bases, with 10 bases between. The germline CDR1 and CDR2 sequences are GTSNPN and SVGIG (reference sequence). CDR3 length equals 13 residues. Comment on this clone: What it binds is unknown.

The assay was immunoSEQ multiplex PCR, and TCRdb's table has in-frame clones only and misses some. The sample shows roughly 56,000 clones, 86% of them seen only once. The sample here was CD4+ or CD8+ T cells sorted from blood, taken in a trial of the OX40 agonist ivuxolimab. The rearrangement links TRBV30 to TRBJ2-7; a weak D match, TRBD2 (5 bases). This receptor was taken from an adult with an advanced solid tumor such as melanoma, head and neck, liver or kidney cancer. CDR3 region: CAWSGGLGYEQYF. The CDR3 bases are TGTGCCTGGAGTGGAGGGCTAGGCTACGAGCAGTACTTC.